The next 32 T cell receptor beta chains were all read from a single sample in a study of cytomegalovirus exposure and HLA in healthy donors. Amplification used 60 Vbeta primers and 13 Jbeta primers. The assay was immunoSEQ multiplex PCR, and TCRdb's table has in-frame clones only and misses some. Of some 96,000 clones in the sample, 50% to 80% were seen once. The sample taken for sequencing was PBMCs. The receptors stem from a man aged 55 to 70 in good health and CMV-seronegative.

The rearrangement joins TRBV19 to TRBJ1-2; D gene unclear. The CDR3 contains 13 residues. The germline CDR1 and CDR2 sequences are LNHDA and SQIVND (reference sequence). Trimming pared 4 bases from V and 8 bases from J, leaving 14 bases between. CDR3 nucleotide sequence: TGTGCCAGTAGTACGCGGCCCCGGAGGGGCTACACCTTC. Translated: CASSTRPRRGYTF.

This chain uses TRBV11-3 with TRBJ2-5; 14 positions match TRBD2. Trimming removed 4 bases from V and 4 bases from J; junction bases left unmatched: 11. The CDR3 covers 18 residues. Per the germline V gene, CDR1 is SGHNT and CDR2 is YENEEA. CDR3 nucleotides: TGTGCCAGCAGCTCGACTAGCGGGAGGGCCGATGGAGGAGAGACCCAGTACTTC. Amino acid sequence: CASSSTSGRADGGETQYF.

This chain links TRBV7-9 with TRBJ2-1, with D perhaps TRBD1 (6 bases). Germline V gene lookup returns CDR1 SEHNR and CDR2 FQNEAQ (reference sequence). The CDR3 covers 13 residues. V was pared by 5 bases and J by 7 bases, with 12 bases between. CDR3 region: CASSVGRGNEQFF. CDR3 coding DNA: TGTGCCAGCAGCGTAGGCAGGGGAAATGAGCAGTTCTTC.

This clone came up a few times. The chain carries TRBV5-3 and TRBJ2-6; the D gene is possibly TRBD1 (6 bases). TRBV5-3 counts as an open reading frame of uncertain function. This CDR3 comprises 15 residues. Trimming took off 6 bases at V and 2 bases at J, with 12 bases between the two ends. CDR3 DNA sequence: TGTGCCAGAAAATACAGGGTCGCTGGGGCCAACGTCCTGACTTTC. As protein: CARKYRVAGANVLTF.

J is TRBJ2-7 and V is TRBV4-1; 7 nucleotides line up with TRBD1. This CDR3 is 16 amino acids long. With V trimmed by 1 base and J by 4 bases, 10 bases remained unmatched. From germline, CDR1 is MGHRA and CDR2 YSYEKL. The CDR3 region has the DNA TGCGCCAGCAGCCAAGTTGGGGACAGAGGGAAGTACGAGCAGTACTTC. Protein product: CASSQVGDRGKYEQYF.

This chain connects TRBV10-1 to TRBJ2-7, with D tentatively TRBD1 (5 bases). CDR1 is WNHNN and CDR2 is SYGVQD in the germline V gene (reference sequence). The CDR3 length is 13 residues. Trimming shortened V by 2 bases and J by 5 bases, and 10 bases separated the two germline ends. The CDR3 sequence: CASSEGGRDEQYF. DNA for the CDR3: TGCGCCAGCAGTGAGGGCGGCAGGGACGAGCAGTACTTC.

Written as DNA, the CDR3 is TGTGCCAGCCTCGGAGGCCTGAACACTGAAGCTTTCTTT. Translating it yields CASLGGLNTEAFF. The chain uses TRBV28 and TRBJ1-1; D ambiguous. CDR1 MDHEN and CDR2 SYDVKM come from the germline V gene. The length of the CDR3 is 13 residues. V was pared by 8 bases and J by 0 bases, with 10 bases between.

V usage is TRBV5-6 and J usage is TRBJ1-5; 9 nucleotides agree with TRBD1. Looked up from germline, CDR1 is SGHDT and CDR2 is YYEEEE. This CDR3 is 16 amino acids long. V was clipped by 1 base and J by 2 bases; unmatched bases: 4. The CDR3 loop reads CASSLRTGVGNQPQHF. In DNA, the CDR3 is TGTGCCAGCAGCTTGCGGACAGGGGTCGGCAATCAGCCCCAGCATTTT.

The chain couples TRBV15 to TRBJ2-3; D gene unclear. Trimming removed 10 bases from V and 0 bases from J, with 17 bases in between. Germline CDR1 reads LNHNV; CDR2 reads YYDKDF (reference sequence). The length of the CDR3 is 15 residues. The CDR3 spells CASSTRLDSTDTQYF. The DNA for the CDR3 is TGTGCCAGCTCCACAAGACTGGATAGCACAGATACGCAGTATTTT.

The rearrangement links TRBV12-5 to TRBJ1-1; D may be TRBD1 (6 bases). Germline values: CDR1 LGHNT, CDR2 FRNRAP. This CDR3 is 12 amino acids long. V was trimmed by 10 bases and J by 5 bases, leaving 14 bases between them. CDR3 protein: CATQQGLTEAFF. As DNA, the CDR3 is TGTGCTACCCAACAGGGATTAACTGAAGCTTTCTTT.

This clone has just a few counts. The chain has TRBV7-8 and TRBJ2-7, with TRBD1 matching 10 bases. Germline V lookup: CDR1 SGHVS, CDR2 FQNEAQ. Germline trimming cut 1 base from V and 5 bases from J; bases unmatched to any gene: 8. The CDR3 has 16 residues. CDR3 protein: CASSLEDRGKFHEQYF. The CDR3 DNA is TGTGCCAGCAGCTTAGAGGACAGGGGGAAGTTTCACGAGCAGTACTTC. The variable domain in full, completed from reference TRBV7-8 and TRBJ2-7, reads GAGVSQSPRYKVAKRGQDVALRCDPISGHVSLFWYQQALGQGPEFLTYFQNEAQLDKSGLPSDRFFAERPEGSVSTLKIQRTQQEDSAVYLCASSLEDRGKFHEQYFGPGTRLTVT.

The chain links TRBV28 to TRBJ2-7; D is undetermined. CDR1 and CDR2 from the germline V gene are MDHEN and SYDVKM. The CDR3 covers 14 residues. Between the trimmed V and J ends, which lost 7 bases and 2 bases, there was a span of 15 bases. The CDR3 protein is CASISTTPTYEQYF. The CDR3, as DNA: TGTGCCAGCATCAGTACGACACCAACCTACGAGCAGTACTTC.

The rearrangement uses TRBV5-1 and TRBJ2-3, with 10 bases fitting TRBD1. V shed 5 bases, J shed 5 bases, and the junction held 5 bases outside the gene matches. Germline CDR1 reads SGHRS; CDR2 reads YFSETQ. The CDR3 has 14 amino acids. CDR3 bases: TGCGCCAGCAGTTGGGGACAGGGGAGAGATACGCAGTATTTT. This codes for CASSWGQGRDTQYF. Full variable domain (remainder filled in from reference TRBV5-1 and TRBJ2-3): KAGVTQTPRYLIKTRGQQVTLSCSPISGHRSVSWYQQTPGQGLQFLFEYFSETQRNKGNFPGRFSGRQFSNSRSEMNVSTLELGDSALYLCASSWGQGRDTQYFGPGTRLTVL.

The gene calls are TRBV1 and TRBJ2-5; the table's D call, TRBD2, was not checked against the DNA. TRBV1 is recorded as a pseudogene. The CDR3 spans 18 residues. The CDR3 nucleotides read TGCACCAGCAGCCAAGATCGAACTAGCGGGGGGTCAGAAGAGACCCAGTACTTC. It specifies CTSSQDRTSGGSEETQYF.

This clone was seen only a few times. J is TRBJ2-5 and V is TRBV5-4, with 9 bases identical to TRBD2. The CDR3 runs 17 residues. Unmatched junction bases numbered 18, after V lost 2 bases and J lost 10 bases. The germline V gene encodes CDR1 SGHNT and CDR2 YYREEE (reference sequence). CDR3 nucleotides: TGTGCCAGCAGCTTAATGCTAGCGGGGACGGGGGTTGGGATCCAGTACTTC. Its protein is CASSLMLAGTGVGIQYF.

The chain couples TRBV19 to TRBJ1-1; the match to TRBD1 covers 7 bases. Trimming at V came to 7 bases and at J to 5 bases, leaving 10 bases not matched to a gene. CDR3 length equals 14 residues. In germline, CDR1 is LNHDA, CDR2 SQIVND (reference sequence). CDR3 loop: CASINLRDRTEAFF. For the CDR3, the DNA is TGTGCCAGTATAAATTTGAGGGACAGAACTGAAGCTTTCTTT.

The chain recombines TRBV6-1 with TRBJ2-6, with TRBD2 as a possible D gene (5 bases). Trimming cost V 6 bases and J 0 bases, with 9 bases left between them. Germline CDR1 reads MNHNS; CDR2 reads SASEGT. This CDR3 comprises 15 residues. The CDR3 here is CASSGVSSGANVLTF. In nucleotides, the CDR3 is TGTGCCAGCAGCGGGGTTAGCTCTGGGGCCAACGTCCTGACTTTC.

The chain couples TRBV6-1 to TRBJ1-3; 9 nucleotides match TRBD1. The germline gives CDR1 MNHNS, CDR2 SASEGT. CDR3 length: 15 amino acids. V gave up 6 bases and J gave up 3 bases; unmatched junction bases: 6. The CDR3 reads CASSPTGGSGNTIYF. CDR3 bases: TGTGCCAGCAGCCCAACAGGGGGCAGTGGAAACACCATATATTTT.

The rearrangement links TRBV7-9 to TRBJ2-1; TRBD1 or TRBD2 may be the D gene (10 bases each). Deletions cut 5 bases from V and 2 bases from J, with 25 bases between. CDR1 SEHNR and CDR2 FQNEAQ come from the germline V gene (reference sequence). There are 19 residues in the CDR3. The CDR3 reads CASSRGTGDLAGAYNEQFF. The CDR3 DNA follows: TGTGCCAGCAGCAGGGGGACAGGGGATCTAGCGGGAGCCTACAATGAGCAGTTCTTC.

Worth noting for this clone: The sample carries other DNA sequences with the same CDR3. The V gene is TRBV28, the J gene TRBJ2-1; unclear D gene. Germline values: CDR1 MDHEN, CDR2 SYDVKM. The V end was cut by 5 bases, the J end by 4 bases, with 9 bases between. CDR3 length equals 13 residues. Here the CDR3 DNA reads TGTGCCAGCAGTCTCGACACTTACAATGAGCAGTTCTTC. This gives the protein CASSLDTYNEQFF.

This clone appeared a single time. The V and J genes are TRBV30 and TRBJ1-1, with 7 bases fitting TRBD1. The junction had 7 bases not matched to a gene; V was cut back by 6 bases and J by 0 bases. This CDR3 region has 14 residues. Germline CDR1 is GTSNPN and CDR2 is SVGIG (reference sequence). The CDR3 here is CACRTGPVNTEAFF. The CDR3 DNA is TGTGCCTGTCGGACAGGACCCGTGAACACTGAAGCTTTCTTT. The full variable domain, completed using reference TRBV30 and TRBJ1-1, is SQTIHQWPATLVQPVGSPLSLECTVEGTSNPNLYWYRQAAGRGLQLLFYSVGIGQISSEVPQNLSASRPQDRQFILSSKKLLLSDSGFYLCACRTGPVNTEAFFGQGTRLTVV.

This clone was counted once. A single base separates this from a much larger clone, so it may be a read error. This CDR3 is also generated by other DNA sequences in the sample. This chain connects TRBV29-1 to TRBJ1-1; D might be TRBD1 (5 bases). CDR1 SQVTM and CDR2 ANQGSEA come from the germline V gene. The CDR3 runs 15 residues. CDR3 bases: TGCAGCGTTGCACCAGGGTGGGGAATGAACACTGAAGCCTTCTTT. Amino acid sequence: CSVAPGWGMNTEAFF.

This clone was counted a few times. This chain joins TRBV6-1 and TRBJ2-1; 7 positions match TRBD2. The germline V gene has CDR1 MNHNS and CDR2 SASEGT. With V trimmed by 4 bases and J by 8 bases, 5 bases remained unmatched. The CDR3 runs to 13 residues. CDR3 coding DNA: TGTGCCAGCAGTGGGTGGGGGAGGGATGAGCAGTTCTTC. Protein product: CASSGWGRDEQFF.

The CDR3 loop reads CSGGASGFTDTQYF. The CDR3 DNA reads as TGCAGCGGGGGGGCTAGCGGCTTCACAGATACGCAGTATTTT. The genes are TRBV29-1 and TRBJ2-3, with a weak D call TRBD2 (7 bases). Germline V gene data show CDR1 as SQVTM and CDR2 as ANQGSEA. The CDR3 sequence is 14 residues long. Trimming left V 7 bases short and J 2 bases short, with 16 bases between.

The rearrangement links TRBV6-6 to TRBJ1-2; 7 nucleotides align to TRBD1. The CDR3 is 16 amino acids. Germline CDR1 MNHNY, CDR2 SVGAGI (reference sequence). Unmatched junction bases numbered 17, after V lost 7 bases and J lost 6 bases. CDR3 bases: TGTGCCAGCACCGGAGTGAAGACAGGGCTTTTAGATGGCTACACCTTC. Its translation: CASTGVKTGLLDGYTF.

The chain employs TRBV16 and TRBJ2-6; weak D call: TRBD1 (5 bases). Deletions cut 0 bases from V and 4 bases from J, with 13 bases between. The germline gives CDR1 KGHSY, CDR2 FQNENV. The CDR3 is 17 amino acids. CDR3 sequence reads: CASSQSAGKAGANVLTF. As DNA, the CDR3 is TGTGCCAGCAGCCAATCTGCAGGGAAGGCGGGGGCCAACGTCCTGACTTTC. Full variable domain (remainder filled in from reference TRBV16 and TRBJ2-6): GEEVAQTPKHLVRGEGQKAKLYCAPIKGHSYVFWYQQVLKNEFKFLISFQNENVFDETGMPKERFSAKCLPNSPCSLEIQATKLEDSAVYFCASSQSAGKAGANVLTFGAGSRLTVL.

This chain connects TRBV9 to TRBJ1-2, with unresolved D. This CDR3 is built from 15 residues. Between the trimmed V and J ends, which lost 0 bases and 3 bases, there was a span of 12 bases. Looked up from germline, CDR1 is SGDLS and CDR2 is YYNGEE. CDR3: CASSVVPSDYYGYTF. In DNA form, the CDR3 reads TGTGCCAGCAGCGTAGTTCCTTCAGACTACTATGGCTACACCTTC.

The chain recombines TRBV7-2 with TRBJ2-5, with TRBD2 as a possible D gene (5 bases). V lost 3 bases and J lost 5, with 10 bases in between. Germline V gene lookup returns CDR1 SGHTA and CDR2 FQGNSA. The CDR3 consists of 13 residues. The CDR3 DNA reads TGTGCCAGCAGCTTCCGCCCGGGGGAGACCCAGTACTTC. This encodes CASSFRPGETQYF.

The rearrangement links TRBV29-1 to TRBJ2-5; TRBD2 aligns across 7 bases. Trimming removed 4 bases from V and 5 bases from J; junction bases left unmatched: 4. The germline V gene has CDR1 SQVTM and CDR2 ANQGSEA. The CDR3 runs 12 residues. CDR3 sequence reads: CSVAVSGETQYF. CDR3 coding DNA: TGCAGCGTTGCAGTTAGCGGGGAGACCCAGTACTTC.

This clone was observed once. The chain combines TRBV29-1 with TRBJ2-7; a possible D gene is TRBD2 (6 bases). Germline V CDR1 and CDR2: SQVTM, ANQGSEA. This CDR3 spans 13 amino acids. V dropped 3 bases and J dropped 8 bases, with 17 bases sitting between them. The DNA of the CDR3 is TGCAGCGTTGAGTGGAGGGGCTCACTTCAGCAGTACTTC. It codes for CSVEWRGSLQQYF.

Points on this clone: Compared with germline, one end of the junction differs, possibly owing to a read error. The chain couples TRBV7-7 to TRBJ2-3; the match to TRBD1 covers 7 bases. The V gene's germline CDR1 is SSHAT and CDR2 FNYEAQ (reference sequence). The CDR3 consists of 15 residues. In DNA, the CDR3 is TGTGCTAGCAGCTTACAGGGGTCAAGTACAGATACGCAGTATTTT. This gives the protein CASSLQGSSTDTQYF.

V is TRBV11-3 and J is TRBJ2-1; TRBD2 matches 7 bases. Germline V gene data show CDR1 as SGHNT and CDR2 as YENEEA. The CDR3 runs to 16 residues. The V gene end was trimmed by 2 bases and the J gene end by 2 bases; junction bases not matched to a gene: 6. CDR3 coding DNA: TGTGCCAGCAGCTTAACGGGGGAGGGTGCCTACAATGAGCAGTTCTTC. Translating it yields CASSLTGEGAYNEQFF.